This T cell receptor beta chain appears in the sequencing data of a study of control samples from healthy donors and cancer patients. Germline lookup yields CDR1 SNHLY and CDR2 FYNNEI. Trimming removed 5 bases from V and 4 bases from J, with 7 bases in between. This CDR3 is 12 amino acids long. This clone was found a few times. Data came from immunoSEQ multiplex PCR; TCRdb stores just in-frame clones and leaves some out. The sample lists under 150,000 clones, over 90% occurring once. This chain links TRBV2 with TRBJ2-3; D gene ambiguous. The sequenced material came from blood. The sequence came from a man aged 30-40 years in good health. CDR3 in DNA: TGTGCCAGCAGTTTAATTTCAGATACGCAGTATTTT. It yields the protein CASSLISDTQYF.